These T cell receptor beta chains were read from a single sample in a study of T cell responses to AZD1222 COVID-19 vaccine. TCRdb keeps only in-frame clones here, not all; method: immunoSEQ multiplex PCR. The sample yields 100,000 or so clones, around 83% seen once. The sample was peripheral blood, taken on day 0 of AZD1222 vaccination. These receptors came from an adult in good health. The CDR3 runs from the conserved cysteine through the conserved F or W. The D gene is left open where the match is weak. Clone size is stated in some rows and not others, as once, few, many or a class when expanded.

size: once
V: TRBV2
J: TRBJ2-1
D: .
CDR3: CASATGGGYNEQFF
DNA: TGTGCCAGTGCGACAGGCGGGGGCTACAATGAGCAGTTCTTC

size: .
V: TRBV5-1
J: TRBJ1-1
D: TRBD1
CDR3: CASSPSGTENTEAFF
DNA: TGCGCCAGCAGCCCGTCCGGGACAGAGAACACTGAAGCTTTCTTT

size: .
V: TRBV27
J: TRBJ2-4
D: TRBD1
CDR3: CASSPRQGVDIQYF
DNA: TGTGCCAGCAGTCCAAGACAGGGGGTGGACATTCAGTACTTC

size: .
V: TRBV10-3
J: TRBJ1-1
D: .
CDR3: CAISEGVRGFRTEAFF
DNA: TGTGCCATCAGTGAGGGTGTCAGGGGTTTTCGCACTGAAGCTTTCTTT

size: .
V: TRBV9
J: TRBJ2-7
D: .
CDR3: CASSPRGYEQYF
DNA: TGTGCCAGCAGCCCGAGGGGTTACGAGCAGTACTTC

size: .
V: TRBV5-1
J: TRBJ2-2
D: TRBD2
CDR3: CASSSILAGGPRELFF
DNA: TGCGCCAGCAGCTCCATACTAGCGGGAGGGCCGAGGGAGCTGTTTTTT

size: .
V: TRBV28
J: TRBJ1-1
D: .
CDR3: CASSSPGPGGGAFF
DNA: TGTGCCAGCAGTTCTCCGGGCCCTGGAGGTGGGGCTTTCTTT

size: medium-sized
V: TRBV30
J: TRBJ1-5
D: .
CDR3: CAWRLDGNQPQHF
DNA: TGTGCCTGGAGGCTAGACGGGAATCAGCCCCAGCATTTT

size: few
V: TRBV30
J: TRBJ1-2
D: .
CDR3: CAWIPRQGGYGYTF
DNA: TGTGCCTGGATCCCCCGGCAGGGAGGCTATGGCTACACCTTC

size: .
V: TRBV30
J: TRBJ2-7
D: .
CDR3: CAWKSLHNSYEQYF
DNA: TGTGCCTGGAAAAGCTTGCACAACTCCTACGAGCAGTACTTC

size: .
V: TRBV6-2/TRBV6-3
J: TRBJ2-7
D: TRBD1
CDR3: CASSPRPGQGEQYF
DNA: TGTGCCAGCAGCCCCCGGCCGGGACAGGGCGAGCAGTACTTC

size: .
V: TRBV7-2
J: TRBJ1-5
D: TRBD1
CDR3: CASSPLNDRAQPQHF
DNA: TGTGCCAGCAGCCCGCTCAACGACAGGGCTCAGCCCCAGCATTTT

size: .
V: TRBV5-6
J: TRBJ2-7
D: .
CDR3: CASSLELHYEQYF
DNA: TGTGCCAGCAGCTTGGAACTGCACTACGAGCAGTACTTC

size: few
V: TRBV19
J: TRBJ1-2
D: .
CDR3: CASSMSGKVLTNYGYTF
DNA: TGTGCCAGTAGTATGTCCGGCAAGGTGCTAACTAACTATGGCTACACCTTC

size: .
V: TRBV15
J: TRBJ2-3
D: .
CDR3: CATSTGFRGTDTQYF
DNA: TGTGCCACCAGTACAGGGTTTCGGGGCACAGATACGCAGTATTTT

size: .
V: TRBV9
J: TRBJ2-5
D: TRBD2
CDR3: CASSVGAASGSQETQYF
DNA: TGTGCCAGCAGCGTAGGGGCGGCTAGCGGTAGTCAAGAGACCCAGTACTTC

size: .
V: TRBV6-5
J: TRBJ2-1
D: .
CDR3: CASSQYNEQFF
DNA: TGTGCCAGCAGTCAATACAATGAGCAGTTCTTC

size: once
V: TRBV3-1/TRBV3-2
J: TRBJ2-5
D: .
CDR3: CASSQEKAKYQETQYF
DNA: TGTGCCAGCAGCCAAGAAAAGGCGAAGTACCAAGAGACCCAGTACTTC

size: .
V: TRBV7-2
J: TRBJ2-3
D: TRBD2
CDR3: CASSLGLATDTQYF
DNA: TGTGCCAGCAGCCTCGGACTAGCGACAGATACGCAGTATTTT

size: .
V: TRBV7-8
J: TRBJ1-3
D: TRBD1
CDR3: CASSSLTGSVSGNTIYF
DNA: TGTGCCAGCAGCTCTCTGACAGGGTCTGTCTCTGGAAACACCATATATTTT

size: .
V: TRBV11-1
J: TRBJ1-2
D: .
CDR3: CASSSRGDGYTF
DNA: TGTGCCAGCAGCTCCAGAGGGGACGGCTACACCTTC

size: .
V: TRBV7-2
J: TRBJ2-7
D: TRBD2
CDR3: CASSLGLAYEQYF
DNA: TGTGCCAGCAGCTTGGGACTAGCGTACGAGCAGTACTTC

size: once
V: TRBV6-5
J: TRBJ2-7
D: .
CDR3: CASQQGSSYEQYF
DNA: TGTGCCAGCCAGCAGGGGTCCTCCTACGAGCAGTACTTC